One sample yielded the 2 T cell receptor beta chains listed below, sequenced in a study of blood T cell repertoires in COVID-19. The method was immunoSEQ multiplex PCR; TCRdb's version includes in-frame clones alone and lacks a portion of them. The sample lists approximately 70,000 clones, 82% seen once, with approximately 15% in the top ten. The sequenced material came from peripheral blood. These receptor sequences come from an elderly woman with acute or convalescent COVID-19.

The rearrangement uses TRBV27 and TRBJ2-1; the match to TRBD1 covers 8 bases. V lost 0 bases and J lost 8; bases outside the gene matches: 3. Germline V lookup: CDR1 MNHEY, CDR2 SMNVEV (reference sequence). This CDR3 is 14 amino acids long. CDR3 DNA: TGTGCCAGCAGTTTATCGACAGGGGTCGATGAGCAGTTCTTC. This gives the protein CASSLSTGVDEQFF.

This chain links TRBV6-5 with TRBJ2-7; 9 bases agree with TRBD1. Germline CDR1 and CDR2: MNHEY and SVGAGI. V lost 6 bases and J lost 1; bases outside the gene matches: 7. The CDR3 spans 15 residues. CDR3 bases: TGTGCCAGCAGGCCCGGGGGACAGGGTTCCTACGAGCAGTACTTC. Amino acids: CASRPGGQGSYEQYF.